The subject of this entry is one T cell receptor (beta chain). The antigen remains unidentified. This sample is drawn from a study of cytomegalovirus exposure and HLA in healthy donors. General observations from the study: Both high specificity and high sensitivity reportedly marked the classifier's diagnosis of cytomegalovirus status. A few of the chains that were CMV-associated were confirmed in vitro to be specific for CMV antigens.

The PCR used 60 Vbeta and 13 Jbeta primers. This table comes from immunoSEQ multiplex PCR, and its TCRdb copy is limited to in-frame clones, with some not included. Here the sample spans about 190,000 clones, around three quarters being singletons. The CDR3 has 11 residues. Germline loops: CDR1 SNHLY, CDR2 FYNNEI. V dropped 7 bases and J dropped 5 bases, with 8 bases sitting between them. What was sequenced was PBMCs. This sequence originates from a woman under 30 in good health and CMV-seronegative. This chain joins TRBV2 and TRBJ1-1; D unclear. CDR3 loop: CASKGGTEAFF. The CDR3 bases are TGTGCCAGCAAGGGAGGGACTGAAGCTTTCTTT.